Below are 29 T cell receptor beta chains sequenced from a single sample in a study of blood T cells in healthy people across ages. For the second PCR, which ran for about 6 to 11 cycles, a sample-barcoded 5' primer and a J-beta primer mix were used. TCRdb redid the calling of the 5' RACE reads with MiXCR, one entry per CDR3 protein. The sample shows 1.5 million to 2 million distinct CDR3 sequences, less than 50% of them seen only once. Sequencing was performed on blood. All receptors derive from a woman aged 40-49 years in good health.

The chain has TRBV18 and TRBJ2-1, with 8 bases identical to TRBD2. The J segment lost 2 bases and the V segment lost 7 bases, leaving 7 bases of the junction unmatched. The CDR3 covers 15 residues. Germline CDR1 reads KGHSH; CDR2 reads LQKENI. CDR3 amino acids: CASFAGGLAYNEQFF. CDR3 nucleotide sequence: TGTGCCAGCTTCGCGGGAGGACTGGCCTACAATGAGCAGTTCTTC.

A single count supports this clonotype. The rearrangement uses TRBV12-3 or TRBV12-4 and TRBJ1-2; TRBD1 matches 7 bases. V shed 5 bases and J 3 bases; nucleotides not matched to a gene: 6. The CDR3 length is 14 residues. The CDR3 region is CASSVGGTDYGYTF. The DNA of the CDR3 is TGTGCCAGCAGTGTAGGGGGCACGGACTATGGCTACACCTTC.

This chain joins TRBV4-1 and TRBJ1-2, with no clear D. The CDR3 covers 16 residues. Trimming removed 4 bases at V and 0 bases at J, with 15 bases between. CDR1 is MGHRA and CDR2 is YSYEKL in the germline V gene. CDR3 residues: CASSPTGIQSNYGYTF. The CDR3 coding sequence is TGCGCCAGCAGCCCGACGGGGATCCAATCTAACTATGGCTACACCTTC.

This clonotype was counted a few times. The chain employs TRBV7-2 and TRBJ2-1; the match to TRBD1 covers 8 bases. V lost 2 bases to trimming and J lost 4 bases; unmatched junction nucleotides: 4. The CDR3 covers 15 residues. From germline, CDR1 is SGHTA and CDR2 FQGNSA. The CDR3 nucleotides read TGTGCCAGCAGCTTATGGGACAGGAGTTACAATGAGCAGTTCTTC. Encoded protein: CASSLWDRSYNEQFF. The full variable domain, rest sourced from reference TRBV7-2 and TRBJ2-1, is GAGVSQSPSNKVTEKGKDVELRCDPISGHTALYWYRQSLGQGLEFLIYFQGNSAPDKSGLPSDRFSAERTGGSVSTLTIQRTQQEDSAVYLCASSLWDRSYNEQFFGPGTRLTVL.

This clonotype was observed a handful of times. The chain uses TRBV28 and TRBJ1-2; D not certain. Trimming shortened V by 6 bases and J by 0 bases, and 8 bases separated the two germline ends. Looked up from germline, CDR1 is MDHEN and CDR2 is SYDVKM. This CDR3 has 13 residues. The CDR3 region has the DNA TGTGCCAGCAGCGTTGGGCCTAACTATGGCTACACCTTC. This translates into CASSVGPNYGYTF.

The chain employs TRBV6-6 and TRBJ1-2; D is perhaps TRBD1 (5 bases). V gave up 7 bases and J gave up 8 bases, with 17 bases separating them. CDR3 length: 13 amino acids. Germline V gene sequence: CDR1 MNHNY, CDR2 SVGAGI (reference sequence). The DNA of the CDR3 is TGTGCCAGCACGGCGGATGGGACCCGCGGCTACACCTTC. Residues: CASTADGTRGYTF.

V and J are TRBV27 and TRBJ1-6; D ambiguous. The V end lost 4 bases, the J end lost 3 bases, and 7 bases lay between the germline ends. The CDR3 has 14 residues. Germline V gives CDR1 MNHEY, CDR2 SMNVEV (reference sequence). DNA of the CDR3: TGTGCCAGCAGTTCTCGAAGCTATAATTCACCCCTCCACTTT. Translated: CASSSRSYNSPLHF.

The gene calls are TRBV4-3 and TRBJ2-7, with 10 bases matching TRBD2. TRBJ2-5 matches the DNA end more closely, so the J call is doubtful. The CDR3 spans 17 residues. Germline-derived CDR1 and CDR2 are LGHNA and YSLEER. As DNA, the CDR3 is TGCGCCAGCAGCCAAGATGGGCTAGCGGGGGAGGGTTCGACCCAGTACTTC. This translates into CASSQDGLAGEGSTQYF.

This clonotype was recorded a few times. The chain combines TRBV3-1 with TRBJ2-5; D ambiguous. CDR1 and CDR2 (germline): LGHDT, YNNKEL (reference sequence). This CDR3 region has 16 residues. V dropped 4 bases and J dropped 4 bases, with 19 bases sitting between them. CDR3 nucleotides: TGTGCCAGCAGCCCGGATTTGTGGGGTAGAAGAGAGACCCAGTACTTC. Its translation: CASSPDLWGRRETQYF.

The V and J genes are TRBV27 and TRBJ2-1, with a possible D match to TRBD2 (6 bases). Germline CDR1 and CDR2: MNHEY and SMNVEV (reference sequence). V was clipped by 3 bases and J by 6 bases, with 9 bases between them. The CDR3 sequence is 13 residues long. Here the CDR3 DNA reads TGTGCCAGCAGTTTTCGGGGGACCAATGAGCAGTTCTTC. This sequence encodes CASSFRGTNEQFF.

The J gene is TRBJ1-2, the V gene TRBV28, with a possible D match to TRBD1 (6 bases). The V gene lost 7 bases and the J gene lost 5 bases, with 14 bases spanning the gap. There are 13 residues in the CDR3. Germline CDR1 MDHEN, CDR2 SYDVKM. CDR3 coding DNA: TGTGCCAGCACATGGACAGCTCTTTATGGCTACACCTTC. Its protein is CASTWTALYGYTF.

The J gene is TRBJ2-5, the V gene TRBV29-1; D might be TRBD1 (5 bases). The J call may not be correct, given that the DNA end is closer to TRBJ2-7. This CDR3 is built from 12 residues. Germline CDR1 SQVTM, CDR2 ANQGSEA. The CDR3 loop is CSVEVRGGEQYF. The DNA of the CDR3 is TGCAGCGTTGAAGTAAGGGGCGGCGAGCAGTACTTC.

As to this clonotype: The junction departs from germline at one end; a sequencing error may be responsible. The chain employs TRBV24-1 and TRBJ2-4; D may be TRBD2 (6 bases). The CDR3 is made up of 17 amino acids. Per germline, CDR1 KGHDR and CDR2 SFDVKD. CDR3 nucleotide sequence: TGTGCCACCAGTGATTCGGGCCGCGGAGGGGCCAAAAACACTCAGTACTTC. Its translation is CATSDSGRGGAKNTQYF.

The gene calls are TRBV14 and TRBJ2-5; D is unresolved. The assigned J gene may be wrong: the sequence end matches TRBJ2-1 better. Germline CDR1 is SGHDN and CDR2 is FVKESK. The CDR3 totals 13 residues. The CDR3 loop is CASSQNLQETQFF. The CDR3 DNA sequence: TGTGCCAGCAGCCAGAATCTCCAAGAGACCCAGTTCTTC.

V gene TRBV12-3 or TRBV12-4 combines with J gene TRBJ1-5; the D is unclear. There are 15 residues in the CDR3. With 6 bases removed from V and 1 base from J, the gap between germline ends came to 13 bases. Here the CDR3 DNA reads TGTGCCAGCAGCCCATCCAGTGTGAGCAATCAGCCCCAGCATTTT. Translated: CASSPSSVSNQPQHF.

The CDR3: CASSPHAGAYNEQFF. CDR3 bases: TGTGCCAGCAGCCCCCATGCGGGGGCGTACAATGAGCAGTTCTTC. The J gene is TRBJ2-1, the V gene TRBV7-2; possibly TRBD2 for D (7 bases). The CDR3 consists of 15 residues. The germline CDR1 and CDR2 sequences are SGHTA and FQGNSA. Trimming removed 5 bases from V and 4 bases from J, with 15 bases in between.

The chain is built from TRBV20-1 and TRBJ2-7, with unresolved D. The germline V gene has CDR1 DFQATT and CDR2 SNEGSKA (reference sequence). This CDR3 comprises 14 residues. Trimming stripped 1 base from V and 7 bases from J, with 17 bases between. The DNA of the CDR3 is TGCAGTGCTAGAGCTCGGGTTAGGGTCTGGGAGCAGTACTTC. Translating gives CSARARVRVWEQYF.

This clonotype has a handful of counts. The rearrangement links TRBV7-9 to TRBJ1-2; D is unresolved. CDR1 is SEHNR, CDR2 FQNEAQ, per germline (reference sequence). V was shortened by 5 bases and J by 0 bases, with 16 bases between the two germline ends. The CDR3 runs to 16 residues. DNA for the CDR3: TGTGCCAGCAGCCCAACCCGGGTAAATTCTAACTATGGCTACACCTTC. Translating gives CASSPTRVNSNYGYTF.

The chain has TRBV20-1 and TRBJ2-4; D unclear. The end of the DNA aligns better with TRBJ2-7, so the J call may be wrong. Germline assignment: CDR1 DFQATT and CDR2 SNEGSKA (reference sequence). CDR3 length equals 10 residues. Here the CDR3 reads CSAIGREQYF. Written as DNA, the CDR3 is TGCAGTGCTATAGGTCGCGAGCAGTACTTC.

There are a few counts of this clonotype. The CDR3 sequence is CASWGSSYNSPLHF. CDR3 sequence (DNA): TGTGCCAGCTGGGGGAGCTCCTATAATTCACCCCTCCACTTT. The chain is built from TRBV28 and TRBJ1-6; D might be TRBD1 (5 bases). Germline CDR1 MDHEN, CDR2 SYDVKM. This CDR3 contains 14 residues. Trimming cost V 8 bases and J 0 bases, with 8 bases left between them.

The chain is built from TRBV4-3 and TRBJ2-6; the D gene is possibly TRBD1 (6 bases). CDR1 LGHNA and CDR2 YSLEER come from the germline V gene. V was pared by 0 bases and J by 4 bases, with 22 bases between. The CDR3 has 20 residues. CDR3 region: CASSQDVFSPTGSGANVLTF. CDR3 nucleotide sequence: TGCGCCAGCAGCCAAGATGTCTTTTCGCCTACAGGGTCCGGGGCCAACGTCCTGACTTTC.

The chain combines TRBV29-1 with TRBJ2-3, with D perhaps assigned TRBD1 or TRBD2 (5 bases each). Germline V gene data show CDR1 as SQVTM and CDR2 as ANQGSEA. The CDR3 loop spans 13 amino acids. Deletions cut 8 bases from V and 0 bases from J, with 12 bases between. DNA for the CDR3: TGCAGCCCCCGGGACGGCAGCACAGATACGCAGTATTTT. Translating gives CSPRDGSTDTQYF.

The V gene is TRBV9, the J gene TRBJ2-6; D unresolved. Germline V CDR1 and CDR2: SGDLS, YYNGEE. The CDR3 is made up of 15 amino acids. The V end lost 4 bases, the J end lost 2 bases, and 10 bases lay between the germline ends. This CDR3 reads CASSTSGTGANVLTF. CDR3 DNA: TGTGCCAGCAGCACATCGGGCACTGGGGCCAACGTCCTGACTTTC.

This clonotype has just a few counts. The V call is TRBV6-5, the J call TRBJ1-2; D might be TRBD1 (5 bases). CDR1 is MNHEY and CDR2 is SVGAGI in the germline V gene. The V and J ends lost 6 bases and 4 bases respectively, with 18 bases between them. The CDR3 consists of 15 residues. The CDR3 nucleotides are TGTGCCAGCAGCCGCGGTCGGCAGGGAGGCTATGGCTACACCTTC. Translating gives CASSRGRQGGYGYTF.

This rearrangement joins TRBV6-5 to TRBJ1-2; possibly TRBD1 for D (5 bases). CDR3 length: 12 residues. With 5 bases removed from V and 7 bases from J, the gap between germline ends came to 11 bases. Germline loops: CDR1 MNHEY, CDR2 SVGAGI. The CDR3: CASSQSGTGYTF. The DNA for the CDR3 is TGTGCCAGCAGTCAATCAGGGACTGGCTACACCTTC.

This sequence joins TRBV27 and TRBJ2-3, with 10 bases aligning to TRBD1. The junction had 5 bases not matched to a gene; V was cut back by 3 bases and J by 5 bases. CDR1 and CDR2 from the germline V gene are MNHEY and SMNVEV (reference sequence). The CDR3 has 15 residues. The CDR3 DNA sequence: TGTGCCAGCAGTTTCGTTCGGACAGGGGGAGATACGCAGTATTTT. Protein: CASSFVRTGGDTQYF.

The CDR3 protein is CASSIDFTRGQPQHF. The CDR3 DNA is TGTGCCAGTAGTATAGATTTTACACGGGGTCAGCCCCAGCATTTT. This sequence joins TRBV19 and TRBJ1-5; D unresolved. This CDR3 region has 15 residues. CDR1 is LNHDA and CDR2 is SQIVND in the germline V gene (reference sequence). V was pared by 0 bases and J by 6 bases, with 12 bases between.

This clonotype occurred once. The CDR3 DNA reads TGTGCCAGCAGCTCCCCTACGCAGGACAGGTTAGGCTACGAGCAGTACTTC. As protein: CASSSPTQDRLGYEQYF. The V gene is TRBV7-2, the J gene TRBJ2-7; 7 bases match TRBD1. In germline, CDR1 is SGHTA, CDR2 FQGNSA. There are 17 residues in the CDR3. Germline trimming cut 4 bases from V and 3 bases from J; bases unmatched to any gene: 15.

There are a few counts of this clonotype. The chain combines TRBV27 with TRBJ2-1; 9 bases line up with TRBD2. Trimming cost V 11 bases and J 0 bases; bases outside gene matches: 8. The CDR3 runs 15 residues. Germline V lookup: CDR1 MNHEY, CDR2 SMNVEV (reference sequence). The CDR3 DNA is TGTGCCTCTACTAGCGGGTCCAGCTCCTACAATGAGCAGTTCTTC. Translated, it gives CASTSGSSSYNEQFF.